The 21 T cell receptor beta chains given below trace back to one sample, sequenced in a study of T cell repertoires in cytomegalovirus infection. MiXCR, run by TCRdb on the reads, gives a single entry per CDR3 protein. Of some 680,000 distinct CDR3 sequences in the sample, 35% to 40% are singletons; the top ten hold around 2.8%. The material sequenced was PBMCs. Receptors were obtained from a human donor in good health (CMV status not recorded). Some clones in this sample may be carry-over from other donors' samples.

The J gene is TRBJ1-2, the V gene TRBV10-3; possible D gene TRBD1, 6 bases. The CDR3 totals 12 residues. The V gene lost 6 bases and the J gene lost 4 bases, with 9 bases spanning the gap. The germline V gene has CDR1 ENHRY and CDR2 SYGVKD. The CDR3 nucleotides read TGTGCCATCAGCACGACAGGCTATGGCTACACCTTC. It translates to CAISTTGYGYTF.

This clonotype was picked up a small number of times. V and J are TRBV11-1 and TRBJ2-7, with TRBD2 matching 7 bases. Germline trimming cut 6 bases from V and 4 bases from J; bases unmatched to any gene: 12. This CDR3 is built from 15 residues. CDR1 is SGHAT, CDR2 FQDESV, per germline (reference sequence). The CDR3 DNA sequence: TGTGCCAGCAGTCTCGCACGCACTAGCGTGTACGAGCAGTACTTC. Protein: CASSLARTSVYEQYF.

Notes on this clonotype: A read error may explain this, as a much larger clone is one base away. The chain has TRBV7-2 and TRBJ1-1; D is ambiguous. Germline V gives CDR1 SGHTA, CDR2 FQGNSA. This CDR3 has 14 residues. V lost 1 base and J lost 1, with 7 bases in between. The CDR3 sequence is CASSLGWTNTEAFF. DNA of the CDR3: TGTGCCAGCAGCTTAGGGTGGACGAACACTGAAGCTTTCTTT.

The sample holds many counts of this clonotype. The rearrangement uses TRBV6-2 or TRBV6-3 and TRBJ2-7, with 8 bases identical to TRBD1. Trimming removed 6 bases from V and 6 bases from J; junction bases left unmatched: 13. The CDR3 length is 15 residues. The germline CDR1 and CDR2 sequences are MNHEY and SVGEGT. This CDR3 reads CASRGTGGIFGEQYF. CDR3 DNA sequence: TGTGCCAGCAGAGGCACAGGGGGAATATTCGGCGAGCAGTACTTC.

This clonotype has at least ten counts. This chain uses TRBV7-8 with TRBJ1-2; D is ambiguous. The CDR3 totals 14 residues. Between the trimmed V and J ends, which lost 5 bases and 4 bases, there was a span of 14 bases. CDR1 and CDR2 (germline): SGHVS, FQNEAQ. The DNA for the CDR3 is TGTGCCAGCAGCCGTAGCGACATACCCTATGGCTACACCTTC. The encoded protein is CASSRSDIPYGYTF.

This clonotype was detected a few times. The V call is TRBV28, the J call TRBJ2-1; D not resolved. CDR1 and CDR2 (germline): MDHEN, SYDVKM. CDR3 length: 16 amino acids. V shed 3 bases and J shed 0 bases, with 12 bases lying between them. CDR3 amino acids: CASSFEAPSSYNEQFF. The CDR3 DNA follows: TGTGCCAGCAGTTTTGAAGCGCCTAGCTCCTACAATGAGCAGTTCTTC.

This clonotype was counted many times. V gene TRBV6-1 combines with J gene TRBJ1-4; D possibly corresponds to TRBD1 (5 bases). Germline CDR1 is MNHNS and CDR2 is SASEGT. Trimming cost V 6 bases and J 8 bases, with 16 bases left between them. The CDR3 loop spans 14 amino acids. The CDR3 sequence: CASRPSGRGEKLFF. CDR3 nucleotide sequence: TGTGCCAGCAGACCCTCCGGTAGGGGAGAAAAACTGTTTTTT.

The rearrangement joins TRBV6-5 to TRBJ1-3, with 7 bases identical to TRBD1. The CDR3 runs 16 residues. Unmatched junction bases numbered 6, after V lost 2 bases and J lost 2 bases. Germline CDR1 and CDR2: MNHEY and SVGAGI. This chain's CDR3 is CASSYRGLGTGNTIYF. DNA for the CDR3: TGTGCCAGCAGTTACAGGGGGCTGGGGACTGGAAACACCATATATTTT.

This clonotype showed up just a few times. The chain has TRBV7-6 and TRBJ2-1; D gene ambiguous. The CDR3 length is 16 residues. Per the germline V gene, CDR1 is SGHVS and CDR2 is FNYEAQ. The ends were cut back, 4 bases at V and 0 bases at J, with 13 bases in the middle. CDR3 nucleotides: TGTGCCAGCAGCTCCCCGGCACTTAGCTCCTACAATGAGCAGTTCTTC. Amino acid sequence: CASSSPALSSYNEQFF.

Ten or more counts support this clonotype. The chain recombines TRBV7-2 with TRBJ2-2; D uncertain. CDR1 SGHTA and CDR2 FQGNSA come from the germline V gene. This CDR3 contains 15 residues. The germline V and J ends were trimmed by 3 bases and 0 bases, with 8 bases remaining between them. CDR3 DNA: TGTGCCAGCAGCTTCGGGCGCACGAACACCGGGGAGCTGTTTTTT. The encoded protein is CASSFGRTNTGELFF.

To note about this clonotype: A much larger clonotype is one base distant, so this may be a read error. The chain is built from TRBV7-2 and TRBJ1-2, with 9 nucleotides matching TRBD1. CDR1 SGHTA and CDR2 FQGNSA come from the germline V gene. The junction had 0 bases not matched to a gene; V was cut back by 4 bases and J by 3 bases. This CDR3 spans 13 amino acids. The CDR3 nucleotides are TGTGCCAGCAGCTGGGACAGGGACTATGGCTACACCTTC. It yields the protein CASSWDRDYGYTF. Looking up the rest from reference TRBV7-2 and TRBJ1-2 gives the full variable domain: GAGVSQSPSNKVTEKGKDVELRCDPISGHTALYWYRQSLGQGLEFLIYFQGNSAPDKSGLPSDRFSAERTGGSVSTLTIQRTQQEDSAVYLCASSWDRDYGYTFGSGTRLTVV.

The chain combines TRBV29-1 with TRBJ2-1, with 9 bases matching TRBD2. This CDR3 has 15 amino acids. The V gene end was trimmed by 6 bases and the J gene end by 4 bases; junction bases not matched to a gene: 10. CDR1 is SQVTM, CDR2 ANQGSEA, per germline. The CDR3 here is CSVSTGTSRYNEQFF. CDR3 DNA sequence: TGCAGCGTGAGCACCGGGACTAGCCGATACAATGAGCAGTTCTTC.

The gene calls are TRBV5-4 and TRBJ2-1; D possibly corresponds to TRBD1 (6 bases). The CDR3 is 13 amino acids. CDR1 SGHNT and CDR2 YYREEE come from the germline V gene (reference sequence). V was pared by 10 bases and J by 9 bases, with 20 bases between. The CDR3 region is CACGQLGSGEQFF. The CDR3 nucleotides are TGTGCCTGTGGACAGCTGGGGTCCGGTGAGCAGTTCTTC.

This clonotype was counted between two and nine times. The chain recombines TRBV4-2 with TRBJ2-4; 7 bases are a match to TRBD1. Germline V CDR1 and CDR2: LGHNA, YNFKEQ. There are 17 residues in the CDR3. The V and J ends lost 0 bases and 8 bases, in that order; junction bases with no gene match: 13. The CDR3 protein is CASSQDEGAASNHIQYF. As DNA, the CDR3 is TGTGCCAGCAGCCAAGATGAGGGGGCGGCTAGCAATCACATTCAGTACTTC.

The sample holds a few counts of this clonotype. This rearrangement joins TRBV5-4 to TRBJ2-2, with TRBD2 as a possible D gene (5 bases). Germline values: CDR1 SGHNT, CDR2 YYREEE (reference sequence). CDR3 length: 14 residues. V lost 2 bases and J 6 bases, leaving 11 bases between the germline ends. CDR3 sequence (DNA): TGTGCCAGCAGCTTATCCGGGAAACCCGGGGAGCTGTTTTTT. Its protein product is CASSLSGKPGELFF.

This clonotype came up many times. The chain uses TRBV7-9 and TRBJ1-6; 11 positions agree with TRBD1. In germline, CDR1 is SEHNR, CDR2 FQNEAQ (reference sequence). Trimming at V came to 5 bases and at J to 6 bases, leaving 3 bases not matched to a gene. The CDR3 extends over 15 amino acids. CDR3 region: CASSRGQGANSPLHF. The CDR3 nucleotides read TGTGCCAGCAGCCGAGGACAGGGGGCTAATTCACCCCTCCACTTT.

This chain connects TRBV27 to TRBJ2-1, with 8 bases aligning to TRBD2. CDR1 is MNHEY and CDR2 is SMNVEV in the germline V gene (reference sequence). The CDR3 consists of 15 residues. V lost 6 bases and J lost 3; bases outside the gene matches: 7. The CDR3 loop is CASRISGTGYNEQFF. In DNA, the CDR3 is TGTGCCAGCAGAATTAGCGGGACGGGCTACAATGAGCAGTTCTTC.

This clonotype was found many times. The chain joins TRBV7-6 to TRBJ2-1, with 9 bases matching TRBD2. The length of the CDR3 is 17 residues. Germline loops: CDR1 SGHVS, CDR2 FNYEAQ. Trimming took 1 base from V and 3 from J; bases not matched to a gene: 7. The DNA of the CDR3 is TGTGCCAGCAGCTTAGTGTGGGCGGGAGGGCTCTACAATGAGCAGTTCTTC. Amino acid sequence: CASSLVWAGGLYNEQFF.

V and J are TRBV27 and TRBJ2-7; TRBD2 matches at 9 bases. Losses at the gene ends were 9 bases for V and 3 bases for J; bases not matched to a gene: 9. From germline, CDR1 is MNHEY and CDR2 SMNVEV (reference sequence). The CDR3 has 14 amino acids. The CDR3: CASKPGLAFYEQYF. As DNA, the CDR3 is TGTGCCAGTAAACCGGGACTAGCTTTCTACGAGCAGTACTTC.

V is TRBV2 and J is TRBJ2-5; D gene ambiguous. V dropped 5 bases and J dropped 6 bases, with 13 bases sitting between them. Per germline, CDR1 SNHLY and CDR2 FYNNEI. This CDR3 is built from 13 residues. The DNA of the CDR3 is TGTGCCAGCAGTTCTACCGAGGTGAAGACCCAGTACTTC. It translates to CASSSTEVKTQYF.

This clonotype was seen only a few times. J is TRBJ2-1 and V is TRBV20-1; either TRBD1 or TRBD2 may supply D (5 bases each). Trimming left V 6 bases short and J 3 bases short, with 15 bases between. CDR3 size: 14 residues. The germline V gene encodes CDR1 DFQATT and CDR2 SNEGSKA (reference sequence). The CDR3 region has the DNA TGCAGTGCGACGGGGCGTTCCCGCTACAATGAGCAGTTCTTC. Protein: CSATGRSRYNEQFF.